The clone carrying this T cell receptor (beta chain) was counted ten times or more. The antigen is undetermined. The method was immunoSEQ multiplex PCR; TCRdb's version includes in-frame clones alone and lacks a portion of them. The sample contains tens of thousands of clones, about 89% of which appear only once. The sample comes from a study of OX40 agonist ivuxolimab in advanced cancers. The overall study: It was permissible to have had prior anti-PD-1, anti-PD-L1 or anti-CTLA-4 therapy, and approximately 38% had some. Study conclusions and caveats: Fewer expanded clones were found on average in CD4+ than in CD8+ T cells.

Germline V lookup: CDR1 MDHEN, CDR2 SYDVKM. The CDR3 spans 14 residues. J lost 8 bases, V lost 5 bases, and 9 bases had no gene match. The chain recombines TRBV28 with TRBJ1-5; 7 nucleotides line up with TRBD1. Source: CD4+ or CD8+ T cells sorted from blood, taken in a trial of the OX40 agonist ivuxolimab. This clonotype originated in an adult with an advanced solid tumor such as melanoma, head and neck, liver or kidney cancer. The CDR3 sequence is CASSPRQGWEPQHF. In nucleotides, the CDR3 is TGTGCCAGCAGTCCCCGACAGGGATGGGAGCCCCAGCATTTT.